Listed below are T cell receptor beta chains from one sample, sequenced in a study of T cells after yellow fever vaccination. MiXCR, run by TCRdb on the 5' RACE reads, gives a single entry per CDR3 protein. The profile shows 140,000 to 150,000 distinct CDR3 sequences, 5% to 8% of them singletons. Material: CD4+ T cells sorted from PBMCs, obtained 10 days after the yellow fever booster vaccination. The source is a man younger than 40 who received the YFV17D yellow fever vaccine. Both conserved end residues are part of each CDR3. The D gene is left open where the match is weak. Clone size is given for some rows only: seen once, a few or many times, or a class if the clone is expanded.

D: TRBD2; V: TRBV20-1; size: many; J: TRBJ2-1; CDR3: CSAFVAGSSYNEQFF; DNA: TGCAGTGCTTTCGTAGCGGGGAGCTCCTACAATGAGCAGTTCTTC
D: TRBD2; V: TRBV6-5; size: NA; J: TRBJ2-3; CDR3: CASSTLPSGRRSTDTQYF; DNA: TGTGCCAGCAGTACTCTTCCTAGCGGGAGGAGAAGCACAGATACGCAGTATTTT
D: TRBD2; V: TRBV6-2/TRBV6-3; size: many; J: TRBJ2-1; CDR3: CASSSPWRERGEQFF; DNA: TGTGCCAGCAGTTCCCCCTGGCGGGAGAGGGGTGAGCAGTTCTTC
D: TRBD1; V: TRBV29-1; size: many; J: TRBJ1-2; CDR3: CSVDGGQATRGYTF; DNA: TGCAGCGTTGATGGGGGACAGGCAACGAGGGGCTACACCTTC
D: NA; V: TRBV9; size: many; J: TRBJ2-5; CDR3: CASSVSGAVETQYF; DNA: TGTGCCAGCAGCGTATCGGGGGCCGTGGAGACCCAGTACTTC
D: TRBD2; V: TRBV9; size: many; J: TRBJ2-5; CDR3: CASSVAYGTSGRAPHQETQYF; DNA: TGTGCCAGCAGCGTAGCCTATGGGACTAGCGGGAGGGCACCTCACCAAGAGACCCAGTACTTC
D: TRBD1; V: TRBV5-1; size: many; J: TRBJ2-7; CDR3: CASSYDRGLGSSYEQYF; DNA: TGCGCCAGCAGCTATGACAGGGGGCTGGGAAGTTCCTACGAGCAGTACTTC
D: TRBD1; V: TRBV20-1; size: many; J: TRBJ2-7; CDR3: CSARGDREVQYF; DNA: TGCAGTGCTAGAGGGGACAGGGAGGTGCAGTACTTC
D: NA; V: TRBV7-9; size: many; J: TRBJ2-7; CDR3: CASSLAGIGPDGQYF; DNA: TGTGCCAGCAGCTTAGCAGGGATCGGGCCCGATGGGCAGTACTTC
D: TRBD1; V: TRBV3-1; size: NA; J: TRBJ2-1; CDR3: CASSRTGFRDEQFF; DNA: TGTGCCAGCAGCAGGACAGGGTTTAGAGATGAGCAGTTCTTC
D: TRBD1; V: TRBV5-6; size: many; J: TRBJ2-5; CDR3: CASSAGQGAGETQYF; DNA: TGTGCCAGCAGCGCCGGACAGGGGGCTGGAGAGACCCAGTACTTC
D: NA; V: TRBV7-8; size: few; J: TRBJ2-1; CDR3: CASTRALEQFF; DNA: TGTGCCAGCACCAGGGCCCTGGAGCAGTTCTTC
D: NA; V: TRBV5-6; size: many; J: TRBJ2-7; CDR3: CASSPGGVGSSYEQYF; DNA: TGTGCCAGCAGCCCCGGCGGGGTGGGGAGCTCCTACGAGCAGTACTTC
D: NA; V: TRBV7-2; size: many; J: TRBJ2-2; CDR3: CASTNQPGELFF; DNA: TGTGCCAGCACCAATCAGCCCGGGGAGCTGTTTTTT
D: TRBD1; V: TRBV20-1; size: many; J: TRBJ2-1; CDR3: CSAPRPDRGTAEQFF; DNA: TGCAGTGCTCCCCGACCGGACAGGGGGACGGCTGAGCAGTTCTTC
D: NA; V: TRBV20-1; size: many; J: TRBJ2-5; CDR3: CSARDVRSMVQTQYF; DNA: TGCAGTGCTAGAGATGTTAGAAGCATGGTGCAGACCCAGTACTTC
D: TRBD2; V: TRBV12-3/TRBV12-4; size: NA; J: TRBJ2-1; CDR3: CASSSLAGVYNEQFF; DNA: TGTGCCAGCAGTTCCCTAGCGGGAGTTTACAATGAGCAGTTCTTC
D: NA; V: TRBV5-1; size: many; J: TRBJ2-7; CDR3: CASSLGQYEQYF; DNA: TGCGCCAGCAGCTTGGGGCAGTACGAGCAGTACTTC
D: TRBD2; V: TRBV20-1; size: few; J: TRBJ2-7; CDR3: CSARGAGGSSYEQYF; DNA: TGCAGTGCTAGAGGGGCCGGCGGGAGCTCCTACGAGCAGTACTTC
D: NA; V: TRBV25-1; size: NA; J: TRBJ2-7; CDR3: CASSGSPGYEQYF; DNA: TGTGCCAGCAGTGGTTCTCCGGGCTACGAGCAGTACTTC
D: NA; V: TRBV5-1; size: NA; J: TRBJ2-1; CDR3: CASCPEDSRRSEQFF; DNA: TGCGCCAGCTGCCCTGAGGACAGCCGAAGGAGTGAGCAGTTCTTC
D: NA; V: TRBV24-1; size: many; J: TRBJ2-3; CDR3: CATSGLGTVSPDTQYF; DNA: TGTGCCACCAGTGGCCTCGGGACCGTCAGTCCAGATACGCAGTATTTT
D: NA; V: TRBV11-1; size: NA; J: TRBJ2-6; CDR3: CASSLAGGISGTENSGANVLTF; DNA: TGTGCCAGCAGCTTAGCCGGGGGAATATCCGGGACGGAGAACTCTGGGGCCAACGTCCTGACTTTC
D: TRBD2; V: TRBV6-1; size: many; J: TRBJ2-5; CDR3: CASSSSGAQETQYF; DNA: TGTGCCAGCAGCTCTAGCGGAGCCCAAGAGACCCAGTACTTC
D: NA; V: TRBV7-3; size: many; J: TRBJ1-2; CDR3: CASSLTGENYGYTF; DNA: TGTGCCAGCAGCTTAACGGGGGAGAACTATGGCTACACCTTC
D: TRBD2; V: TRBV7-2; size: NA; J: TRBJ2-7; CDR3: CASSSRTSGDEQYF; DNA: TGTGCCAGCAGCTCCCGGACTAGCGGTGACGAGCAGTACTTC
D: TRBD1; V: TRBV30; size: few; J: TRBJ2-7; CDR3: CAWRRTGIPYEQYF; DNA: TGTGCCTGGAGGAGGACAGGGATCCCCTACGAGCAGTACTTC
D: NA; V: TRBV7-7; size: many; J: TRBJ1-1; CDR3: CASSLSLDTEAFF; DNA: TGTGCCAGCAGCTTATCTCTGGACACTGAAGCTTTCTTT
D: TRBD2; V: TRBV12-3/TRBV12-4; size: many; J: TRBJ2-2; CDR3: CASSLLPAGGNTGELFF; DNA: TGTGCCAGCAGTCTACTTCCGGCGGGGGGGAATACCGGGGAGCTGTTTTTT
D: NA; V: TRBV7-3; size: NA; J: TRBJ2-1; CDR3: CASSLWAYNEQFF; DNA: TGTGCCAGCAGCTTATGGGCTTACAATGAGCAGTTCTTC
D: NA; V: TRBV5-1; size: many; J: TRBJ1-6; CDR3: CASSLLSGRDSPLHF; DNA: TGCGCCAGCAGCTTGTTAAGCGGGAGAGATTCACCCCTCCACTTT
D: TRBD2; V: TRBV7-2; size: many; J: TRBJ2-3; CDR3: CASSLGGGRDTQYF; DNA: TGTGCCAGCAGCTTAGGGGGGGGTAGAGATACGCAGTATTTT
D: NA; V: TRBV7-2; size: many; J: TRBJ1-1; CDR3: CASRQSGTQAFF; DNA: TGTGCCAGCAGGCAATCAGGGACGCAAGCTTTCTTT
D: NA; V: TRBV18; size: NA; J: TRBJ1-2; CDR3: CASSPPAGDRGYGYTF; DNA: TGTGCCAGCTCACCCCCCGCAGGGGATAGGGGCTATGGCTACACCTTC
D: TRBD2; V: TRBV7-2; size: many; J: TRBJ2-7; CDR3: CASSFGTSGRSSYEQYF; DNA: TGTGCCAGCAGCTTTGGGACTAGCGGGAGAAGCTCCTACGAGCAGTACTTC
D: TRBD1; V: TRBV4-2; size: NA; J: TRBJ1-3; CDR3: CASSQPTGTGGGNTIYF; DNA: TGTGCCAGCAGCCAACCAACGGGGACAGGGGGTGGAAACACCATATATTTT
D: NA; V: TRBV5-1; size: many; J: TRBJ2-2; CDR3: CASSLQGPNTGELFF; DNA: TGCGCCAGCAGCTTGCAGGGTCCGAACACCGGGGAGCTGTTTTTT
D: NA; V: TRBV6-5; size: many; J: TRBJ1-1; CDR3: CASSRPTQGTEAFF; DNA: TGTGCCAGCAGTCGGCCGACTCAGGGAACTGAAGCTTTCTTT
D: TRBD1; V: TRBV7-6; size: many; J: TRBJ1-1; CDR3: CASSLEHRGNTEAFF; DNA: TGTGCCAGCAGCTTAGAACACAGGGGGAACACTGAAGCTTTCTTT
D: NA; V: TRBV7-9; size: many; J: TRBJ1-5; CDR3: CASSSSSYGGAQHF; DNA: TGTGCCAGCAGCTCCTCCTCCTATGGGGGGGCCCAGCATTTT
D: TRBD1; V: TRBV25-1; size: many; J: TRBJ1-1; CDR3: CASSDAGQGFTEAFF; DNA: TGTGCCAGCAGTGATGCGGGACAGGGTTTCACTGAAGCTTTCTTT
D: TRBD1; V: TRBV12-3/TRBV12-4; size: many; J: TRBJ2-7; CDR3: CASRTGALPSYEQYF; DNA: TGTGCCAGCAGGACAGGGGCGCTTCCGTCCTACGAGCAGTACTTC
D: TRBD2; V: TRBV3-1; size: NA; J: TRBJ2-2; CDR3: CASCHSGRGTGELFF; DNA: TGTGCCAGCTGCCATAGCGGGAGAGGTACCGGGGAGCTGTTTTTT
D: NA; V: TRBV7-9; size: few; J: TRBJ2-7; CDR3: CASSEHLQGEQYF; DNA: TGTGCCAGCAGCGAACACCTACAGGGAGAGCAGTACTTC
D: NA; V: TRBV3-2; size: few; J: TRBJ2-1; CDR3: CASSRRASQPTRPSYNEQFF; DNA: TGTGCCAGCAGCCGGAGAGCTAGTCAGCCGACCAGACCCTCCTACAATGAGCAGTTCTTC
D: NA; V: TRBV6-5; size: many; J: TRBJ2-7; CDR3: CASSYSIRDIAYEQYF; DNA: TGTGCCAGCAGTTACTCAATACGGGACATTGCCTACGAGCAGTACTTC
D: NA; V: TRBV20-1; size: many; J: TRBJ2-2; CDR3: CSASGPGPTRGGELFF; DNA: TGCAGTGCTAGCGGCCCAGGGCCCACCCGTGGCGGGGAGCTGTTTTTT
D: NA; V: TRBV5-4; size: NA; J: TRBJ2-5; CDR3: CASSLVSRAETQYF; DNA: TGTGCCAGCAGCTTAGTTTCCAGGGCAGAGACCCAGTACTTC